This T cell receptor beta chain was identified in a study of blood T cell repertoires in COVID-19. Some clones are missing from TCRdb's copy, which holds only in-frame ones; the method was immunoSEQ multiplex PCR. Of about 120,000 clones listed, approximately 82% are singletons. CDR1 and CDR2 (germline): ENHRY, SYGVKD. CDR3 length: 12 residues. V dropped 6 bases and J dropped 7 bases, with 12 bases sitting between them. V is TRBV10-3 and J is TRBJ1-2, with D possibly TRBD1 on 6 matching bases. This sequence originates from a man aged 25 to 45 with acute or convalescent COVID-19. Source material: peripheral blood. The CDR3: CAIRTGNSGYTF. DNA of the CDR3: TGTGCCATCAGAACAGGGAATAGTGGCTACACCTTC.